Following are 20 T cell receptor beta chains from one sample sequenced in a study of blood T cell repertoires in COVID-19. TCRdb's table, derived via immunoSEQ multiplex PCR, lists solely in-frame clones and lacks some. The data hold some 370,000 clones, with more than 70% observed a single time. The sample taken for sequencing was peripheral blood. Every receptor here comes from a man aged 35 to 55 with acute or convalescent COVID-19.

The rearrangement uses TRBV6-5 and TRBJ1-3, with D unclear. The length of the CDR3 is 14 residues. Germline V lookup: CDR1 MNHEY, CDR2 SVGAGI. The V gene lost 3 bases and the J gene lost 3 bases, with 9 bases spanning the gap. CDR3 sequence (DNA): TGTGCCAGCAGTTATTCGGTCGTTGGAAACACCATATATTTT. Encoded protein: CASSYSVVGNTIYF.

The J gene is TRBJ2-1, the V gene TRBV3-1 (or the pseudogene TRBV3-2), with D perhaps matching TRBD2 (5 bases). Per germline, CDR1 LGHDT and CDR2 YNNKEL (reference sequence). Trimming shortened V by 8 bases and J by 0 bases, and 14 bases separated the two germline ends. The CDR3 is 15 residues long. CDR3 coding DNA: TGTGCCAGCTCCTCAGAGGGAAGCTCCTACAATGAGCAGTTCTTC. Translating gives CASSSEGSSYNEQFF.

The rearrangement links TRBV4-3 to TRBJ1-6, with a possible D match to TRBD1 (5 bases). Germline-derived CDR1 and CDR2 are LGHNA and YSLEER. V was shortened by 0 bases and J by 10 bases, with 13 bases between the two germline ends. This CDR3 region has 15 residues. The CDR3 reads CASSQDGGAESPLHF. The CDR3 region has the DNA TGCGCCAGCAGCCAAGATGGTGGGGCAGAGTCACCCCTCCACTTT.

The V and J genes are TRBV7-9 and TRBJ2-1; D might be TRBD2 (6 bases). V was clipped by 7 bases and J by 12 bases, with 16 bases between them. The CDR3 consists of 12 residues. From germline, CDR1 is SEHNR and CDR2 FQNEAQ (reference sequence). The CDR3 spells CASNVAEGMQFF. In DNA form, the CDR3 reads TGTGCCAGCAACGTGGCGGAGGGAATGCAGTTCTTC.

The sample holds one count of this clone. This chain joins TRBV6-1 and TRBJ1-2, with 9 bases that match TRBD1. Germline V gene data show CDR1 as MNHNS and CDR2 as SASEGT. The CDR3 loop spans 15 amino acids. J was trimmed by 8 bases and V by 2 bases; bases with no gene match: 9. The CDR3 DNA reads as TGTGCCAGCAGTGAATGGGACAGGGTGGGTGACGGCTACACCTTC. It is translated as CASSEWDRVGDGYTF.

V is TRBV18 and J is TRBJ1-1; no reliable D call. CDR1 is KGHSH and CDR2 is LQKENI in the germline V gene. The ends were cut back, 4 bases at V and 0 bases at J, with 12 bases in the middle. The CDR3 extends over 15 amino acids. The DNA of the CDR3 is TGTGCCAGCTCACAAAACAGAGGGATGAACACTGAAGCTTTCTTT. Translation: CASSQNRGMNTEAFF. Full variable domain (remainder filled in from reference TRBV18 and TRBJ1-1): NAGVMQNPRHLVRRRGQEARLRCSPMKGHSHVYWYRQLPEEGLKFMVYLQKENIIDESGMPKERFSAEFPKEGPSILRIQQVVRGDSAAYFCASSQNRGMNTEAFFGQGTRLTVV.

The chain joins TRBV30 to TRBJ2-5; D call uncertain. The CDR3 loop spans 13 amino acids. Looked up from germline, CDR1 is GTSNPN and CDR2 is SVGIG (reference sequence). V gave up 8 bases and J gave up 0 bases, with 13 bases separating them. This CDR3 is CALKEKYQETQYF. CDR3 coding DNA: TGTGCCCTAAAGGAGAAGTACCAAGAGACCCAGTACTTC.

The chain is built from TRBV9 and TRBJ2-2; D is ambiguous. Per germline, CDR1 SGDLS and CDR2 YYNGEE. The CDR3 has 13 amino acids. The ends were cut back, 3 bases at V and 1 base at J, with 4 bases in the middle. The CDR3 DNA reads as TGTGCCAGCAGCGGCGGGAACACCGGGGAGCTGTTTTTT. Translating gives CASSGGNTGELFF.

The CDR3 reads CSVEDATGGAVGNYGYTF. In DNA form, the CDR3 reads TGCAGCGTTGAAGATGCCACAGGCGGAGCCGTGGGTAACTATGGCTACACCTTC. This chain links TRBV29-1 with TRBJ1-2, with D possibly TRBD1 on 5 matching bases. Deletions cut 0 bases from V and 1 base from J, with 21 bases between. In germline, CDR1 is SQVTM, CDR2 ANQGSEA. The CDR3 totals 18 residues.

The rearrangement joins TRBV5-6 to TRBJ1-1; no firm D call. The CDR3 length is 13 residues. Trimming cost V 2 bases and J 5 bases, with 10 bases left between them. Germline V gene lookup returns CDR1 SGHDT and CDR2 YYEEEE. The CDR3 loop is CASSFLPRTEAFF. In DNA form, the CDR3 reads TGTGCCAGCAGCTTTCTACCTCGTACTGAAGCTTTCTTT.

This chain uses TRBV28 with TRBJ1-5, with 8 bases that match TRBD1. The CDR3 is 14 residues long. Germline V gene lookup returns CDR1 MDHEN and CDR2 SYDVKM. The V gene end was trimmed by 8 bases and the J gene end by 5 bases; junction bases not matched to a gene: 8. The CDR3 DNA sequence: TGTGCCAGCTTACTAGGACAGGGTCATCAGCCCCAGCATTTT. This codes for CASLLGQGHQPQHF.

The chain is built from TRBV9 and TRBJ2-6; D may be TRBD2 (6 bases). Trimming took off 2 bases at V and 0 bases at J, with 18 bases between the two ends. Germline CDR1 is SGDLS and CDR2 is YYNGEE. The CDR3 extends over 19 amino acids. The CDR3 loop is CASSVSPRGTFSGANVLTF. DNA for the CDR3: TGTGCCAGCAGCGTTTCCCCACGGGGGACCTTCTCTGGGGCCAACGTCCTGACTTTC.

This rearrangement joins TRBV14 to TRBJ1-1; 7 bases match TRBD1. V gave up 3 bases and J gave up 0 bases; unmatched junction bases: 19. Germline loops: CDR1 SGHDN, CDR2 FVKESK. The CDR3 is made up of 20 amino acids. In nucleotides, the CDR3 is TGTGCCAGCAGCCAGGACCGGGACAGACCCCCGGAAGGCATGAACACTGAAGCTTTCTTT. This translates into CASSQDRDRPPEGMNTEAFF.

The chain couples TRBV28 to TRBJ2-7; possible D gene TRBD1, 6 bases. V lost 2 bases to trimming and J lost 4 bases, with 12 bases between them. The CDR3 consists of 14 residues. CDR1 is MDHEN and CDR2 is SYDVKM in the germline V gene. DNA for the CDR3: TGTGCCAGCAGTTTAGCTGGGACAAATTACGAGCAGTACTTC. This translates into CASSLAGTNYEQYF.

The J gene is TRBJ1-2, the V gene TRBV6-1; D not resolved. Germline CDR1 reads MNHNS; CDR2 reads SASEGT. This CDR3 is 15 amino acids long. The ends were cut back, 1 base at V and 2 bases at J, with 11 bases in the middle. This CDR3 is CASSEGNRENYGYTF. The CDR3 DNA reads as TGTGCCAGCAGTGAAGGAAACAGAGAGAACTATGGCTACACCTTC.

The chain joins TRBV11-2 to TRBJ2-4; D possibly corresponds to TRBD2 (5 bases). Trimming stripped 3 bases from V and 9 bases from J, with 21 bases between. Germline CDR1 and CDR2: SGHAT and FQNNGV. The CDR3 spans 16 residues. In DNA form, the CDR3 reads TGTGCCAGCAGCTTTTCCGACCGGGCCGGTGGAGGCATTCAGTACTTC. Its protein is CASSFSDRAGGGIQYF.

CDR3 in DNA: TGCGCCAGCAGCTTTTCGGTGAGCTCCTACGAGCAGTACTTC. Protein product: CASSFSVSSYEQYF. The chain joins TRBV5-1 to TRBJ2-7; D unresolved. V was shortened by 2 bases and J by 0 bases, with 9 bases between the two germline ends. Looked up from germline, CDR1 is SGHRS and CDR2 is YFSETQ. The CDR3 spans 14 residues.

V usage is TRBV5-1 and J usage is TRBJ1-1, with D perhaps TRBD1 (5 bases). Germline V gives CDR1 SGHRS, CDR2 YFSETQ. V gave up 4 bases and J gave up 3 bases, with 16 bases separating them. This CDR3 comprises 15 residues. The CDR3 bases are TGCGCCAGCAGCCCCGCCCAGGGTGGGGACACTGAAGCTTTCTTT. It yields the protein CASSPAQGGDTEAFF.

The chain combines TRBV5-1 with TRBJ2-3; 9 bases line up with TRBD2. Germline loops: CDR1 SGHRS, CDR2 YFSETQ. The CDR3 is 16 amino acids. V lost 2 bases, J lost 4 bases, and 8 bases stayed unmatched. This CDR3 is CASSLSSGGNADTQYF. The CDR3 DNA follows: TGCGCCAGCAGCTTAAGTAGCGGGGGCAATGCAGATACGCAGTATTTT.

CDR3 sequence reads: CASSLVSVYNTIYF. CDR3 bases: TGTGCCAGCAGCTTAGTCTCGGTTTATAACACCATATATTTT. The chain joins TRBV7-2 to TRBJ1-3, with D hard to call. Per germline, CDR1 SGHTA and CDR2 FQGNSA. V lost 1 base and J 7 bases, leaving 11 bases between the germline ends. This CDR3 contains 14 residues.